The 17 T cell receptor beta chains below all came from one sample that was sequenced in a study of control samples from healthy donors and cancer patients. Sequencing used immunoSEQ multiplex PCR; TCRdb keeps in-frame clones, though not all of them. The sample yields roughly 150,000 clones, roughly 93% seen once. The sample consisted of blood. Receptors were obtained from a man aged 50-59 years in good health.

In this sample, this clone turned up once. The chain has TRBV6-1 and TRBJ2-3, with 10 bases fitting TRBD2. Germline V gives CDR1 MNHNS, CDR2 SASEGT. CDR3 length equals 17 residues. Trimming removed 3 bases from V and 1 base from J; junction bases left unmatched: 7. CDR3 sequence (DNA): TGTGCCAGCAGTGAGCTAGCGGGAGAACGGGGCACAGATACGCAGTATTTT. This codes for CASSELAGERGTDTQYF.

This clone was seen only a few times. This sequence joins TRBV5-4 and TRBJ1-6; tentatively, D is TRBD1 (6 bases). The CDR3 is 15 residues long. The V end was cut by 4 bases, the J end by 0 bases, with 8 bases between. The germline V gene encodes CDR1 SGHNT and CDR2 YYREEE (reference sequence). In nucleotides, the CDR3 is TGTGCCAGCAGCCAGACAGGCTCCTATAATTCACCCCTCCACTTT. It encodes CASSQTGSYNSPLHF.

The chain has TRBV18 and TRBJ2-1; D gene unclear. Germline CDR1 KGHSH, CDR2 LQKENI. The CDR3 runs 14 residues. Trimming took off 6 bases at V and 0 bases at J, with 9 bases between the two ends. CDR3 sequence (DNA): TGTGCCAGCTCGGGTAAGAGCTCCTACAATGAGCAGTTCTTC. It codes for CASSGKSSYNEQFF. The full variable domain, its missing parts supplied by reference TRBV18 and TRBJ2-1, is NAGVMQNPRHLVRRRGQEARLRCSPMKGHSHVYWYRQLPEEGLKFMVYLQKENIIDESGMPKERFSAEFPKEGPSILRIQQVVRGDSAAYFCASSGKSSYNEQFFGPGTRLTVL.

Only one count was recorded for this clone. J is TRBJ2-4 and V is TRBV7-9; 7 nucleotides line up with TRBD1. The CDR3 has 17 residues. Germline V lookup: CDR1 SEHNR, CDR2 FQNEAQ (reference sequence). Trimming removed 0 bases from V and 0 bases from J; junction bases left unmatched: 5. CDR3 protein: CASSLAGTALAKNIQYF. The CDR3 region has the DNA TGTGCCAGCAGCTTAGCCGGGACAGCGCTAGCCAAAAACATTCAGTACTTC.

The chain employs TRBV12-3 or TRBV12-4 and TRBJ1-2; the D is unclear. This CDR3 is 12 amino acids long. V was clipped by 1 base and J by 13 bases, with 13 bases between them. CDR3 in amino acids: CASSLEPGARTF. The CDR3 DNA reads as TGTGCCAGCAGTTTAGAACCGGGAGCCCGCACCTTC.

This chain joins TRBV12-3 or TRBV12-4 and TRBJ1-2; D is possibly TRBD1 (6 bases). Trimming took off 6 bases at V and 2 bases at J, with 10 bases between the two ends. The CDR3 totals 13 residues. CDR3 bases: TGTGCCAGCAGCACAGGGCGCAACTATGGCTACACCTTC. Translated: CASSTGRNYGYTF.

The rearrangement links TRBV5-1 to TRBJ2-3, with a tentative D call TRBD2 (5 bases). Looked up from germline, CDR1 is SGHRS and CDR2 is YFSETQ. The CDR3 has 14 amino acids. Trimming left V 4 bases short and J 2 bases short, with 11 bases between. The DNA for the CDR3 is TGCGCCAGCAGCCAGGACTCTTACACAGATACGCAGTATTTT. It translates to CASSQDSYTDTQYF.

The chain couples TRBV5-1 to TRBJ2-3; D remains unclear. From germline, CDR1 is SGHRS and CDR2 YFSETQ. CDR3 length: 12 amino acids. V was trimmed by 1 base and J by 6 bases, leaving 6 bases between them. The CDR3 region has the DNA TGCGCCAGCAGCTTGACTCCGGATACGCAGTATTTT. Its translation: CASSLTPDTQYF.

V and J are TRBV5-4 and TRBJ2-1; TRBD1 agrees at 7 bases. V lost 4 bases and J lost 0; bases outside the gene matches: 4. The CDR3 has 15 residues. The germline gives CDR1 SGHNT, CDR2 YYREEE (reference sequence). The CDR3, as DNA: TGTGCCAGCAGCCCGGGACAGAGCTCCTACAATGAGCAGTTCTTC. It is translated as CASSPGQSSYNEQFF.

The rearrangement links TRBV18 to TRBJ1-4; 9 nucleotides agree with TRBD1. This CDR3 contains 14 residues. V lost 3 bases to trimming and J lost 8 bases; unmatched junction nucleotides: 4. Germline lookup yields CDR1 KGHSH and CDR2 LQKENI. CDR3 sequence reads: CASSPGQGREKLFF. CDR3 coding DNA: TGTGCCAGCTCACCGGGACAGGGTAGGGAAAAACTGTTTTTT.

The chain combines TRBV28 with TRBJ2-7; D might be TRBD1 (6 bases). CDR3 length: 14 amino acids. Trimming took 3 bases from V and 3 from J, leaving 12 bases between them. CDR1 and CDR2 (germline): MDHEN, SYDVKM. The CDR3 is CASSFSRGFYEQYF. CDR3 nucleotides: TGTGCCAGCAGTTTTAGCAGGGGATTCTACGAGCAGTACTTC.

The V and J genes are TRBV7-8 and TRBJ2-5; 9 nucleotides line up with TRBD1. CDR1 is SGHVS, CDR2 FQNEAQ, per germline. Trimming cost V 4 bases and J 6 bases; bases outside gene matches: 6. This CDR3 spans 14 amino acids. The CDR3 nucleotides read TGTGCCAGCAGCTCACAGGGGGCAGGGAAGACCCAGTACTTC. It translates to CASSSQGAGKTQYF.

The chain is built from TRBV5-1 and TRBJ2-2, with 7 bases matching TRBD2. This CDR3 comprises 16 residues. The V segment lost 1 base and the J segment 6 bases; nucleotides outside the gene matches: 9. Germline assignment: CDR1 SGHRS and CDR2 YFSETQ. In nucleotides, the CDR3 is TGCGCCAGCAGCTTGTTAGGCGGAGCGGGATCCGGGGAGCTGTTTTTT. Encoded protein: CASSLLGGAGSGELFF.

The chain uses TRBV19 and TRBJ2-6; D is unclear. This CDR3 region has 13 residues. The germline V gene encodes CDR1 LNHDA and CDR2 SQIVND (reference sequence). V lost 5 bases to trimming and J lost 1 base, with 3 bases between them. This CDR3 reads CASSVSGANVLTF. The CDR3 bases are TGTGCCAGTAGTGTGTCTGGGGCCAACGTCCTGACTTTC.

The gene calls are TRBV5-1 and TRBJ2-7; D call uncertain. V was shortened by 4 bases and J by 1 base, with 21 bases between the two germline ends. There are 17 residues in the CDR3. Looked up from germline, CDR1 is SGHRS and CDR2 is YFSETQ. For the CDR3, the DNA is TGCGCCAGCAGCCATGCTACCGCAACACTTGGGTCCTACGAGCAGTACTTC. Translated: CASSHATATLGSYEQYF. Supplemented by reference TRBV5-1 and TRBJ2-7, the full variable domain reads KAGVTQTPRYLIKTRGQQVTLSCSPISGHRSVSWYQQTPGQGLQFLFEYFSETQRNKGNFPGRFSGRQFSNSRSEMNVSTLELGDSALYLCASSHATATLGSYEQYFGPGTRLTVT.

This clone appeared a single time. The chain has TRBV10-3 and TRBJ2-7; 11 bases line up with TRBD1. J was trimmed by 2 bases and V by 5 bases; bases with no gene match: 2. Germline CDR1 and CDR2: ENHRY and SYGVKD. CDR3 size: 14 residues. As DNA, the CDR3 is TGTGCCATCAGTCCGGGACAGGGGGCCTACGAGCAGTACTTC. It encodes CAISPGQGAYEQYF.

This rearrangement joins TRBV3-1 (or the pseudogene TRBV3-2) to TRBJ2-7; TRBD2 matches at 7 bases. This CDR3 contains 15 residues. The trim removed 2 bases at V and 3 bases at J, leaving 7 bases unmatched. The germline gives CDR1 LGHDT, CDR2 YNNKEL (reference sequence). DNA of the CDR3: TGTGCCAGCAGCCAATCGGGGGGAGGACTCTACGAGCAGTACTTC. It yields the protein CASSQSGGGLYEQYF.